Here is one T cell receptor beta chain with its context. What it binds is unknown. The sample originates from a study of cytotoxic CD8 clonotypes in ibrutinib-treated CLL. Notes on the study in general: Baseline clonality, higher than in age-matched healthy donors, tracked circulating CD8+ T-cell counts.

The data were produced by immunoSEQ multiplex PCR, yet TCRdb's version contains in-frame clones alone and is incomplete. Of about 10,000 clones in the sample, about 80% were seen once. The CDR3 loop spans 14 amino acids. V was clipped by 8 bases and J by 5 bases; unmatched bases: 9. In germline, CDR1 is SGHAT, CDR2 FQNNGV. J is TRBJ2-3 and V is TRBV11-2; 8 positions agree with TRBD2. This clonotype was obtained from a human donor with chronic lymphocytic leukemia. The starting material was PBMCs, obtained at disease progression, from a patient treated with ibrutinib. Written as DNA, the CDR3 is TGTGCCAGCGACCCTCTTGCGGGAGGAGATACGCAGTATTTT. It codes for CASDPLAGGDTQYF.